The rows below give T cell receptor beta chains drawn from one sample of a study of cytomegalovirus exposure and HLA in healthy donors. Produced via immunoSEQ multiplex PCR; TCRdb's table is partial and in-frame only. The table shows 180,000 or so clones, with approximately 86% occurring only once. What was sequenced was PBMCs. Receptors originate from a man aged 30 to 39 in good health and CMV-seropositive. Each CDR3 is given with its conserved first and last residue.

CDR3aa | j_gene | v_gene | len
CASSGDRRLETQYF | TRBJ2-5 | TRBV28 | 14
CASTDKFGEQFF | TRBJ2-1 | TRBV9 | 12
CASSYSQHRSYEQYF | TRBJ2-7 | TRBV6-5 | 15
CASSQDGGFGNQPQHF | TRBJ1-5 | TRBV4-1 | 16
CASSLDGRGPDQPQHF | TRBJ1-5 | TRBV5-1 | 16
CASSFTGGGSYEQYF | TRBJ2-7 | TRBV6-5 | 15
CASSRGGSPTGELFF | TRBJ2-2 | TRBV19 | 15
CASSLAGTGSYEQYF | TRBJ2-7 | TRBV7-2 | 15
CASGNHIREKLFF | TRBJ1-4 | TRBV12-5 | 13
CASSRTGPTYEQYF | TRBJ2-7 | TRBV5-4 | 14